The 29 T cell receptor beta chains in this list originate from one sample, sequenced in a study of cytomegalovirus exposure and HLA in healthy donors. The PCR employed 60 Vbeta primers together with 13 Jbeta primers. TCRdb's table, derived via immunoSEQ multiplex PCR, lists solely in-frame clones and lacks some. The data contain about 180,000 clones, about 72% of them singletons. Sequencing input: PBMCs. These receptors originate from a human donor in good health.

The rearrangement uses TRBV7-3 and TRBJ2-1; 8 nucleotides match TRBD1. The length of the CDR3 is 17 residues. V lost 1 base, J lost 7 bases, and 12 bases stayed unmatched. CDR1 and CDR2 (germline): SGHTA, FQGTGA. CDR3 nucleotides: TGTGCCAGCAGCTTAATACAGGGGGTACGGGTCCAAAATGAGCAGTTCTTC. This codes for CASSLIQGVRVQNEQFF.

J is TRBJ1-2 and V is TRBV19; TRBD1 aligns across 9 bases. The CDR3 consists of 15 residues. The ends lost 5 bases at V and 1 base at J; junction bases unmatched: 5. Germline values: CDR1 LNHDA, CDR2 SQIVND (reference sequence). The CDR3 sequence: CASSPQGAGNYGYTF. In DNA form, the CDR3 reads TGTGCCAGTAGTCCACAGGGGGCGGGTAACTATGGCTACACCTTC. The whole variable domain, remainder taken from reference TRBV19 and TRBJ1-2, is DGGITQSPKYLFRKEGQNVTLSCEQNLNHDAMYWYRQDPGQGLRLIYYSQIVNDFQKGDIAEGYSVSREKKESFPLTVTSAQKNPTAFYLCASSPQGAGNYGYTFGSGTRLTVV.

The genes are TRBV4-2 and TRBJ2-4; 8 positions agree with TRBD1. The CDR3 runs 15 residues. Germline CDR1 and CDR2: LGHNA and YNFKEQ. V gave up 4 bases and J gave up 7 bases; unmatched junction bases: 9. The CDR3 DNA reads TGTGCCAGCAGCCCTTCCGGGACAGGAAGGAACATTCAGTACTTC. Encoded protein: CASSPSGTGRNIQYF.

The J gene is TRBJ1-4, the V gene TRBV6-4, with 7 nucleotides matching TRBD1. CDR3 length equals 16 residues. CDR1 and CDR2 (germline): MRHNA, SNTAGT. Trimming removed 2 bases from V and 7 bases from J; junction bases left unmatched: 10. CDR3 region: CASSDPIDRAGEKLFF. The CDR3 DNA is TGTGCCAGCAGTGACCCCATAGACAGGGCCGGTGAAAAACTGTTTTTT.

The chain links TRBV7-3 to TRBJ2-3; D is possibly TRBD2 (6 bases). Trimming took 5 bases from V and 2 from J, leaving 23 bases between them. CDR3 length equals 18 residues. Germline CDR1 and CDR2: SGHTA and FQGTGA. CDR3 sequence reads: CASSPHREDAWNTDTQYF. CDR3 coding DNA: TGTGCCAGCAGCCCCCATAGGGAGGACGCCTGGAACACAGATACGCAGTATTTT. Looking up the rest from reference TRBV7-3 and TRBJ2-3 gives the full variable domain: GAGVSQTPSNKVTEKGKYVELRCDPISGHTALYWYRQSLGQGPEFLIYFQGTGAADDSGLPNDRFFAVRPEGSVSTLKIQRTERGDSAVYLCASSPHREDAWNTDTQYFGPGTRLTVL.

The rearrangement uses TRBV13 and TRBJ1-6; D remains ambiguous. The V gene's germline CDR1 is PRHDT and CDR2 FYEKMQ (reference sequence). The V end was cut by 1 base, the J end by 8 bases, with 12 bases between. The CDR3 length is 15 residues. The CDR3 region is CASSLARTAYSPLHF. CDR3 sequence (DNA): TGTGCCAGCAGCTTAGCCAGAACAGCTTATTCACCCCTCCACTTT.

The V gene is TRBV9, the J gene TRBJ1-2, with D possibly being TRBD1 (5 bases). This CDR3 is 14 amino acids long. Trimming removed 0 bases at V and 4 bases at J, with 10 bases between. CDR1 is SGDLS and CDR2 is YYNGEE in the germline V gene. This CDR3 is CASSVVEQAYGYTF. The CDR3 DNA reads as TGTGCCAGCAGCGTAGTGGAACAGGCCTATGGCTACACCTTC.

This clone has more than one count but fewer than ten. J is TRBJ2-5 and V is TRBV5-4; 7 bases map to TRBD2. Germline CDR1 and CDR2: SGHNT and YYREEE (reference sequence). This CDR3 has 17 amino acids. The J segment lost 2 bases and the V segment lost 4 bases, leaving 14 bases of the junction unmatched. CDR3 nucleotide sequence: TGTGCCAGCAGCCTCGGGGCGCGGGGGAGCTCACAAGAGACCCAGTACTTC. Translation gives CASSLGARGSSQETQYF. Drawing the rest from reference TRBV5-4 and TRBJ2-5, the complete variable domain is ETGVTQSPTHLIKTRGQQVTLRCSSQSGHNTVSWYQQALGQGPQFIFQYYREEENGRGNFPPRFSGLQFPNYSSELNVNALELDDSALYLCASSLGARGSSQETQYFGPGTRLLVL.

V is TRBV6-5 and J is TRBJ2-7, with D perhaps TRBD1 (6 bases). The V end lost 6 bases, the J end lost 3 bases, and 12 bases lay between the germline ends. The CDR3 covers 13 residues. Germline V gene data show CDR1 as MNHEY and CDR2 as SVGAGI. The CDR3 loop is CASRQTGFYEQYF. CDR3 DNA: TGTGCCAGCAGACAGACAGGTTTCTACGAGCAGTACTTC.

A few counts support this clone. The chain is built from TRBV6-5 and TRBJ2-7, with 10 bases identical to TRBD1. The CDR3 length is 14 residues. The ends lost 2 bases at V and 6 bases at J; junction bases unmatched: 4. Looked up from germline, CDR1 is MNHEY and CDR2 is SVGAGI. CDR3 residues: CASSYTWDRGEQYF. DNA of the CDR3: TGTGCCAGCAGTTACACATGGGACAGGGGCGAGCAGTACTTC.

The chain employs TRBV9 and TRBJ1-1; 8 nucleotides line up with TRBD1. The CDR3 sequence is 16 residues long. Germline V CDR1 and CDR2: SGDLS, YYNGEE. V lost 0 bases, J lost 2 bases, and 6 bases stayed unmatched. CDR3 in DNA: TGTGCCAGCAGCGTAGGGCAGGGGGCTGATAACACTGAAGCTTTCTTT. This encodes CASSVGQGADNTEAFF.

J is TRBJ2-1 and V is TRBV10-2; a weak D match, TRBD2 (6 bases). The V gene lost 6 bases and the J gene lost 15 bases, with 18 bases spanning the gap. Germline V gene lookup returns CDR1 WSHSY and CDR2 SAAADI. There are 12 residues in the CDR3. This chain's CDR3 is CASSATRDFLFF. Written as DNA, the CDR3 is TGCGCCAGCAGCGCGACCCGGGACTTTCTGTTCTTC.

This clone has just one count. The J gene is TRBJ2-1, the V gene TRBV27; D unresolved. CDR1 and CDR2 from the germline V gene are MNHEY and SMNVEV (reference sequence). The V end was cut by 3 bases, the J end by 6 bases, with 6 bases between. The CDR3 extends over 12 amino acids. CDR3 sequence reads: CASSFLANEQFF. In DNA form, the CDR3 reads TGTGCCAGCAGTTTTTTAGCCAATGAGCAGTTCTTC.

The chain carries TRBV5-1 and TRBJ1-2; 7 bases line up with TRBD1. V lost 6 bases to trimming and J lost 10 bases; unmatched junction nucleotides: 6. This CDR3 has 11 residues. CDR1 is SGHRS, CDR2 YFSETQ, per germline. CDR3 nucleotides: TGCGCCAGCACCCTGGAGGGGGCCTACACCTTC. Its protein product is CASTLEGAYTF. The complete variable domain, with remaining parts taken from reference TRBV5-1 and TRBJ1-2, reads KAGVTQTPRYLIKTRGQQVTLSCSPISGHRSVSWYQQTPGQGLQFLFEYFSETQRNKGNFPGRFSGRQFSNSRSEMNVSTLELGDSALYLCASTLEGAYTFGSGTRLTVV.

In this sample, this clone turned up once. The chain recombines TRBV5-1 with TRBJ2-2, with 9 bases identical to TRBD1. This CDR3 is 16 amino acids long. Trimming at V came to 4 bases and at J to 7 bases, leaving 11 bases not matched to a gene. Germline values: CDR1 SGHRS, CDR2 YFSETQ. The CDR3 region has the DNA TGCGCCAGCAGCCCCCTCGGGACAGGGCATGGCGGGGAGCTGTTTTTT. Translation: CASSPLGTGHGGELFF.

The chain uses TRBV7-9 and TRBJ2-1; 9 bases map to TRBD1. The CDR3 covers 14 residues. Germline CDR1 SEHNR, CDR2 FQNEAQ (reference sequence). V was clipped by 5 bases and J by 9 bases; unmatched bases: 8. The CDR3 reads CASSHRDRETEQFF. CDR3 coding DNA: TGTGCCAGCAGCCACCGGGACAGGGAGACTGAGCAGTTCTTC. Supplemented by reference TRBV7-9 and TRBJ2-1, the full variable domain reads DTGVSQNPRHKITKRGQNVTFRCDPISEHNRLYWYRQTLGQGPEFLTYFQNEAQLEKSRLLSDRFSAERPKGSFSTLEIQRTEQGDSAMYLCASSHRDRETEQFFGPGTRLTVL.

V gene TRBV5-1 combines with J gene TRBJ2-3; the match to TRBD1 covers 11 bases. The CDR3 runs 15 residues. V dropped 4 bases and J dropped 8; count of bases not matched to a gene: 9. Germline V gene lookup returns CDR1 SGHRS and CDR2 YFSETQ. The CDR3 loop reads CASSTGQGGSGTQYF. CDR3 nucleotides: TGCGCCAGCAGCACGGGACAGGGGGGGAGCGGTACGCAGTATTTT.

Notes on this clone: Compared with germline, one end of the junction differs, possibly owing to a read error. Other DNA sequences in this specimen translate into the identical CDR3. J is TRBJ2-5 and V is TRBV27; 11 nucleotides align to TRBD1. The CDR3 length is 15 residues. Germline V gene lookup returns CDR1 MNHEY and CDR2 SMNVEV (reference sequence). CDR3 sequence: CASSSPRGQGETQYF. The CDR3 nucleotides read TGTGCCAGCAGTTCACCTAGGGGACAGGGGGAGACCCAATACTTC.

This clone occurred a few times. The chain links TRBV9 to TRBJ2-5; D possibly corresponds to TRBD2 (5 bases). The ends were cut back, 0 bases at V and 4 bases at J, with 16 bases in the middle. The V gene's germline CDR1 is SGDLS and CDR2 YYNGEE. This CDR3 is 16 amino acids long. CDR3 residues: CASSVDGGTDAETQYF. The CDR3 bases are TGTGCCAGCAGCGTAGATGGAGGCACCGACGCAGAGACCCAGTACTTC. Looking up the rest from reference TRBV9 and TRBJ2-5 gives the full variable domain: DSGVTQTPKHLITATGQRVTLRCSPRSGDLSVYWYQQSLDQGLQFLIQYYNGEERAKGNILERFSAQQFPDLHSELNLSSLELGDSALYFCASSVDGGTDAETQYFGPGTRLLVL.

This chain uses TRBV18 with TRBJ1-2; 7 bases line up with TRBD1. The length of the CDR3 is 15 residues. The germline V gene has CDR1 KGHSH and CDR2 LQKENI. The V gene end was trimmed by 6 bases and the J gene end by 2 bases; junction bases not matched to a gene: 9. CDR3 loop: CASSPNRGGNYGYTF. The CDR3 DNA reads as TGTGCCAGCTCGCCCAACAGGGGAGGAAACTATGGCTACACCTTC.

The rearrangement links TRBV29-1 to TRBJ1-1, with D possibly TRBD1 on 6 matching bases. The CDR3 spans 12 residues. Trimming removed 3 bases at V and 7 bases at J, with 12 bases between. The V gene's germline CDR1 is SQVTM and CDR2 ANQGSEA. CDR3 nucleotides: TGCAGCGTTGAGCCAGGGGTAGTTGAAGCTTTCTTT. Protein sequence: CSVEPGVVEAFF. Full variable domain (remainder filled in from reference TRBV29-1 and TRBJ1-1): SAVISQKPSRDICQRGTSLTIQCQVDSQVTMMFWYRQQPGQSLTLIATANQGSEATYESGFVIDKFPISRPNLTFSTLTVSNMSPEDSSIYLCSVEPGVVEAFFGQGTRLTVV.

The chain employs TRBV18 and TRBJ2-7; 9 bases are shared with TRBD2. CDR3 length: 14 residues. Trimming removed 2 bases from V and 4 bases from J; junction bases left unmatched: 3. Germline V CDR1 and CDR2: KGHSH, LQKENI. CDR3 region: CASSPEAGGYEQYF. The CDR3 DNA sequence: TGTGCCAGCTCACCAGAAGCGGGGGGTTACGAGCAGTACTTC.

CDR3 coding DNA: TGTGCCAGCAGCGTAGGGGCAGGGTCCTACGAGCAGTACTTC. Protein: CASSVGAGSYEQYF. J is TRBJ2-7 and V is TRBV9, with TRBD1 as a possible D gene (5 bases). Trimming took 0 bases from V and 1 from J, leaving 8 bases between them. Per germline, CDR1 SGDLS and CDR2 YYNGEE. The CDR3 totals 14 residues.

This chain uses TRBV7-2 with TRBJ1-1; D is ambiguous. The V end lost 5 bases, the J end lost 8 bases, and 15 bases lay between the germline ends. There are 13 residues in the CDR3. Germline V gene lookup returns CDR1 SGHTA and CDR2 FQGNSA. CDR3 sequence (DNA): TGTGCCAGCAGCCCCGTGCGGGCGAGGGAAGCTTTCTTT. Translating it yields CASSPVRAREAFF.

The gene calls are TRBV7-2 and TRBJ1-2, with D tentatively TRBD1 (5 bases). The CDR3 consists of 14 residues. V was cut by 5 bases and J by 7 bases, with 17 bases left in between. Germline-derived CDR1 and CDR2 are SGHTA and FQGNSA. For the CDR3, the DNA is TGTGCCAGCAGCCAGAATCAGGGAATTGGTGGCTACACCTTC. Its protein product is CASSQNQGIGGYTF.

V is TRBV6-5 and J is TRBJ1-2; D unresolved. This CDR3 is built from 14 residues. V lost 3 bases and J lost 8, with 16 bases in between. The germline CDR1 and CDR2 sequences are MNHEY and SVGAGI. This chain's CDR3 is CASSYPGQASGYTF. The CDR3 DNA reads TGTGCCAGCAGTTATCCAGGTCAGGCCTCGGGCTACACCTTC.

This rearrangement joins TRBV5-4 to TRBJ2-1; TRBD2 aligns across 10 bases. In germline, CDR1 is SGHNT, CDR2 YYREEE (reference sequence). The J segment lost 6 bases and the V segment lost 4 bases, leaving 7 bases of the junction unmatched. The CDR3 has 15 amino acids. The CDR3 DNA sequence: TGTGCCAGCAGCCCTATGAGCGGGGGGGCCAATGAGCAGTTCTTC. Translation: CASSPMSGGANEQFF.

The gene calls are TRBV5-1 and TRBJ2-7; D is unresolved. The CDR3 sequence is 15 residues long. V gave up 0 bases and J gave up 6 bases, with 16 bases separating them. Germline CDR1 is SGHRS and CDR2 is YFSETQ. CDR3: CASSLAVGGDSEQYF. The CDR3 DNA follows: TGCGCCAGCAGCTTGGCCGTTGGCGGAGATAGCGAGCAGTACTTC.

The rearrangement joins TRBV5-3 to TRBJ1-4; 7 bases align to TRBD1. TRBV5-3 carries the ORF label, with uncertain function. J was trimmed by 0 bases and V by 4 bases; bases with no gene match: 15. CDR3 size: 19 residues. The CDR3 DNA is TGTGCCAGAAGCCCTACTTTTTCCGGGACAGACGCAACTAATGAAAAACTGTTTTTT. As protein: CARSPTFSGTDATNEKLFF.